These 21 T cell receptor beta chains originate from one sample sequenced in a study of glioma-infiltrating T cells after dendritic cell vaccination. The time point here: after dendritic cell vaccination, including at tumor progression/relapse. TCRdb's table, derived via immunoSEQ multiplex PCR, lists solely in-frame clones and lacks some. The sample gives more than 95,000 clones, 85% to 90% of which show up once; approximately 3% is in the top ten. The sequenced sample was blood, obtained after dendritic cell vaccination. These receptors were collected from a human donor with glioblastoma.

The CDR3 nucleotides are TGTGCCAGCAGTGACAGTTTGAGGGAAAAACTGTTTTTT. It is translated as CASSDSLREKLFF. V and J are TRBV6-5 and TRBJ1-4; D might be TRBD1 (5 bases). This CDR3 comprises 13 residues. Trimming pared 5 bases from V and 8 bases from J, leaving 12 bases between. Germline V CDR1 and CDR2: MNHEY, SVGAGI.

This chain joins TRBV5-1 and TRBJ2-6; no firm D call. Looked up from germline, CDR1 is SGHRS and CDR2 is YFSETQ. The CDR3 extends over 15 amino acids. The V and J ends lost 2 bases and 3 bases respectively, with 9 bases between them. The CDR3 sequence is CASSFRAIGANVLTF. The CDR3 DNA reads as TGCGCCAGCAGCTTTCGCGCTATTGGGGCCAACGTCCTGACTTTC.

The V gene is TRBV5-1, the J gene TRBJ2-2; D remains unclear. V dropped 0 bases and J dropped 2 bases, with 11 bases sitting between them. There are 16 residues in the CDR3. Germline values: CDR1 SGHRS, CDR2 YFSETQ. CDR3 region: CASSLASALNTGELFF. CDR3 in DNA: TGCGCCAGCAGCTTGGCGAGCGCCCTTAACACCGGGGAGCTGTTTTTT.

The CDR3 coding sequence is TGTGCCAGTAGCCCAATCCCCGGGACAGGGTCTGGAAACACCATATATTTT. This translates into CASSPIPGTGSGNTIYF. The chain employs TRBV19 and TRBJ1-3, with 9 bases that match TRBD1. With V trimmed by 6 bases and J by 1 base, 10 bases remained unmatched. Germline CDR1 and CDR2: LNHDA and SQIVND (reference sequence). The CDR3 is made up of 17 amino acids.

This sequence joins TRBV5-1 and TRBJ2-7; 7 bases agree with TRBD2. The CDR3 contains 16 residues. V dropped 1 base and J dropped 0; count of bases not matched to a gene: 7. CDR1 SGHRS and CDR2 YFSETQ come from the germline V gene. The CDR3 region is CASSLYEGGGSYEQYF. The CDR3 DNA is TGCGCCAGCAGCTTGTACGAAGGCGGGGGCTCCTACGAGCAGTACTTC.

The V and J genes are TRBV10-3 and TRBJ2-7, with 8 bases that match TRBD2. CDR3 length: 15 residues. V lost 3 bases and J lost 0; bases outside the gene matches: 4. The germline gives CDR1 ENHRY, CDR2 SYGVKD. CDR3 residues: CAISELSGSSYEQYF. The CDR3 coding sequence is TGTGCCATCAGTGAATTAAGCGGGAGCTCCTACGAGCAGTACTTC.

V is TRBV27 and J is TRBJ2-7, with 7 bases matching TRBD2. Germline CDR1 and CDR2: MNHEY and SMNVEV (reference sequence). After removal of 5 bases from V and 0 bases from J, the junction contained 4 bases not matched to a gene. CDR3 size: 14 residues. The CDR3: CASSQGLVSYEQYF. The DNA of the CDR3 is TGTGCCAGCAGTCAAGGACTAGTCTCCTACGAGCAGTACTTC.

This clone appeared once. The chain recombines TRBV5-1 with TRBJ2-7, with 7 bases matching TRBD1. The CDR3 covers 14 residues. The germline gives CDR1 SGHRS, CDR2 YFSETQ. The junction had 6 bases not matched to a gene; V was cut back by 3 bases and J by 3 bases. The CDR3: CASSWTTGDYEQYF. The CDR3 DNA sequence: TGCGCCAGCAGCTGGACCACAGGGGACTACGAGCAGTACTTC.

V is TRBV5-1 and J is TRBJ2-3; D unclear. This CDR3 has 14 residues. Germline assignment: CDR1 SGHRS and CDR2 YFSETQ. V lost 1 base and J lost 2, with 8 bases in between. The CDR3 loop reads CASSLSPYTDTQYF. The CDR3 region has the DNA TGCGCCAGCAGCTTGAGTCCCTACACAGATACGCAGTATTTT. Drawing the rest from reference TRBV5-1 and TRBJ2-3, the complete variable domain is KAGVTQTPRYLIKTRGQQVTLSCSPISGHRSVSWYQQTPGQGLQFLFEYFSETQRNKGNFPGRFSGRQFSNSRSEMNVSTLELGDSALYLCASSLSPYTDTQYFGPGTRLTVL.

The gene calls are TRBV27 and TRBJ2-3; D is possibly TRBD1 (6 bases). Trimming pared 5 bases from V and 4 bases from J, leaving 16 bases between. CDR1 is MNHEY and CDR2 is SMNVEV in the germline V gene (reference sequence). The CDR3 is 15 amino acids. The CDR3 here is CASSDVGAGADTQYF. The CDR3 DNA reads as TGTGCCAGCAGTGATGTGGGGGCGGGCGCAGATACGCAGTATTTT.

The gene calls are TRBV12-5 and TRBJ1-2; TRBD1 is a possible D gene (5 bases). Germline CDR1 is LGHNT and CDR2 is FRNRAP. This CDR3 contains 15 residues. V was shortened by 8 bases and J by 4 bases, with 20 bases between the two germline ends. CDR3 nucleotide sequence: TGTGCTAGTTCCCCCCAACCAGGGAACTTCTATGGCTACACCTTC. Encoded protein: CASSPQPGNFYGYTF.

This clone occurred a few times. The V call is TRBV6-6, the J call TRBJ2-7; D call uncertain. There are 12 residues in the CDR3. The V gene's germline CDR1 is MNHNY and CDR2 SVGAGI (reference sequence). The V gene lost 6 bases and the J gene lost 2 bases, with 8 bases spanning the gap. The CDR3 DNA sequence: TGTGCCAGCAGGGCGGAGCCCTACGAGCAGTACTTC. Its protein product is CASRAEPYEQYF.

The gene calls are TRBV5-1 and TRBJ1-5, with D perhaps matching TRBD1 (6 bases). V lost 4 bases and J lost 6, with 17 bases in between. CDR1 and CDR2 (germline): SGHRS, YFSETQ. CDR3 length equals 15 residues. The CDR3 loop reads CASSPTGGAVQPQHF. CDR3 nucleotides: TGCGCCAGCAGCCCCACGGGGGGGGCGGTTCAGCCCCAGCATTTT.

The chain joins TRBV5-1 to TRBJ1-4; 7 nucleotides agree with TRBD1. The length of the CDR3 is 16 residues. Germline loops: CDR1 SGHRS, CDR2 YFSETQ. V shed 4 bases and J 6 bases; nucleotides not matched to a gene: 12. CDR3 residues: CASSPGTVARDEKLFF. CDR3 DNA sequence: TGCGCCAGCAGCCCCGGGACAGTAGCCCGGGATGAAAAACTGTTTTTT.

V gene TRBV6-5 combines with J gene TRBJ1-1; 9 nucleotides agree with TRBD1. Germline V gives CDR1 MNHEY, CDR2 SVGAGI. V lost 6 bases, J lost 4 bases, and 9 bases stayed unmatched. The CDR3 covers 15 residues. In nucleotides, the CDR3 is TGTGCCAGCAGCGCGACAGGGGGAGGGTCCACTGAAGCTTTCTTT. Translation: CASSATGGGSTEAFF.

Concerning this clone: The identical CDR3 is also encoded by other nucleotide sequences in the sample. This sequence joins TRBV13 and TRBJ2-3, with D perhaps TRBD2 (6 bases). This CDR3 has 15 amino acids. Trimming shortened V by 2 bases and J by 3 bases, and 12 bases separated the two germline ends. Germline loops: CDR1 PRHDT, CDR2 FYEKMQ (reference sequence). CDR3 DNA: TGTGCCAGCAGCTTACGCGGGGCAGGGACAGATACGCAGTATTTT. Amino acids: CASSLRGAGTDTQYF.

The chain's CDR3 is CASSPTGGAATGELFF. Written as DNA, the CDR3 is TGCGCCAGCAGCCCTACGGGGGGGGCCGCCACCGGGGAGCTGTTTTTT. V gene TRBV5-1 combines with J gene TRBJ2-2, with TRBD2 matching 8 bases. With V trimmed by 4 bases and J by 4 bases, 9 bases remained unmatched. This CDR3 region has 16 residues. Germline CDR1 is SGHRS and CDR2 is YFSETQ.

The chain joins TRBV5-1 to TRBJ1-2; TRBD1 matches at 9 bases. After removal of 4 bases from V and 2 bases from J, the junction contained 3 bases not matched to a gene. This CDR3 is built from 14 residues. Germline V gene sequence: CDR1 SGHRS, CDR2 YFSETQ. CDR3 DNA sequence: TGCGCCAGCAGCCCGGGGACAGGGAACTATGGCTACACCTTC. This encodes CASSPGTGNYGYTF.

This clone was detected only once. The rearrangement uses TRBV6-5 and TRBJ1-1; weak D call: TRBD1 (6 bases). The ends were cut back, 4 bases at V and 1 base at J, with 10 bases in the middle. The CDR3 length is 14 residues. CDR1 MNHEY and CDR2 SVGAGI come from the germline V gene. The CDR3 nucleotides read TGTGCCAGCAGTTTAGGACAGACGAACACTGAAGCTTTCTTT. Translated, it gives CASSLGQTNTEAFF.

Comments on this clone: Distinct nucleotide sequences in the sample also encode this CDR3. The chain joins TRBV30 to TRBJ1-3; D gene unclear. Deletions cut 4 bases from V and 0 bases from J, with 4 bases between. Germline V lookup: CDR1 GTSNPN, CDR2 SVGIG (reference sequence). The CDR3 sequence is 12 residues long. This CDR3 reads CAWTNSGNTIYF. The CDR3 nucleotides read TGTGCCTGGACAAACTCTGGAAACACCATATATTTT.

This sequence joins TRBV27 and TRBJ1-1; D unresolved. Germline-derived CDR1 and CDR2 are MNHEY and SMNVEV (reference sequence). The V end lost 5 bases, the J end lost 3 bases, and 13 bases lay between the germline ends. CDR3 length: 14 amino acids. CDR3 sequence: CASSPRMGDTEAFF. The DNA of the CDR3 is TGTGCCAGCAGTCCCCGGATGGGAGACACTGAAGCTTTCTTT.